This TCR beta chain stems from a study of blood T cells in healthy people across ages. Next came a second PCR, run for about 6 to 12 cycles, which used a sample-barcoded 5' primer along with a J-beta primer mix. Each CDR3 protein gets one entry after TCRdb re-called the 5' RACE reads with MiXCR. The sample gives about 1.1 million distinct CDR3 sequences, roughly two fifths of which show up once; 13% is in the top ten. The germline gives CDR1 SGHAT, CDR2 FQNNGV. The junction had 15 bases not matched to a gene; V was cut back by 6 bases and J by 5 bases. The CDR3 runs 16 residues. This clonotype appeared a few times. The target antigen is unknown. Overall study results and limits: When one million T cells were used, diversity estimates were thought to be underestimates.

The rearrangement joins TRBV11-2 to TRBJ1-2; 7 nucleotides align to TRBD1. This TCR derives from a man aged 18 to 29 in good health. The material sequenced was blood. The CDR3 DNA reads TGTGCCAGCAGTTCCTTACAGGGGCGCAATTCATATGGCTACACCTTC. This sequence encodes CASSSLQGRNSYGYTF. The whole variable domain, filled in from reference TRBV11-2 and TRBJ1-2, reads EAGVAQSPRYKIIEKRQSVAFWCNPISGHATLYWYQQILGQGPKLLIQFQNNGVVDDSQLPKDRFSAERLKGVDSTLKIQPAKLEDSAVYLCASSSLQGRNSYGYTFGSGTRLTVV.